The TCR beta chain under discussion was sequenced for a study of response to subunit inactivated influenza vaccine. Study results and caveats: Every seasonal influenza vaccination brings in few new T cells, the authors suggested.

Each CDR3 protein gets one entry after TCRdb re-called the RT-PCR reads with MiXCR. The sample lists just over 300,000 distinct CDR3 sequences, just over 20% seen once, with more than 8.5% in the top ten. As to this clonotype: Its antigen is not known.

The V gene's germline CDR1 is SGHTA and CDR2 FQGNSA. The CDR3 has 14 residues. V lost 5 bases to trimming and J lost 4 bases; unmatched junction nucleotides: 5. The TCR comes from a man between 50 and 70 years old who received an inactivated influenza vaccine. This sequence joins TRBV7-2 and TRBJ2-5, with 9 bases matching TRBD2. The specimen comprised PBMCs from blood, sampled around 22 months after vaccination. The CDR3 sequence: CASSQNSGGETQYF. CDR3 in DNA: TGTGCCAGCAGCCAAAATAGCGGGGGAGAGACCCAGTACTTC. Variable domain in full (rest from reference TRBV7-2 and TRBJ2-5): GAGVSQSPSNKVTEKGKDVELRCDPISGHTALYWYRQSLGQGLEFLIYFQGNSAPDKSGLPSDRFSAERTGGSVSTLTIQRTQQEDSAVYLCASSQNSGGETQYFGPGTRLLVL.